This T cell receptor beta chain was found in a study of CD8+CD57+ T cells in acquired aplastic anemia. Study-wide context: DNA recovered from sorted CD4+ and CD8+ cells had a mean of about 3.5 ug.

Genomic DNA constituted the template upon which TCR beta VDJ and CDR3 profiling was performed. TCRdb fed the reads into MiXCR, producing one record per CDR3 protein. The sample consists of more than 150,000 distinct CDR3 sequences, approximately 46% of them appearing once. The sample holds many counts of this clonotype. Antigen: not known. Regarding the study as a whole: Patients and controls shared twenty-nine CD8+ CDR3 sequences, which appeared highly expressed in patients and within their immunodominant clones.

The sequencing sample was made of sorted CD4+, CD8+, or CD8+CD57+ T cells (not recorded which) from PBMCs. This clonotype was obtained from a human donor in good health.

The CDR3 nucleotides are TGTGCCAGCAGCAACACAGGGTCCGGGGAGCTGTTTTTT. It translates to CASSNTGSGELFF. J is TRBJ2-2 and V is TRBV7-3; D might be TRBD1 (6 bases). CDR3 size: 13 residues. V was trimmed by 5 bases and J by 6 bases, leaving 10 bases between them. Germline V gene sequence: CDR1 SGHTA, CDR2 FQGTGA.